A single sample is the source of the 18 T cell receptor beta chains below, sequenced in a study of control samples from healthy donors and cancer patients. Sequenced by immunoSEQ multiplex PCR; TCRdb stores in-frame clones only, minus some. The top ten clones hold roughly 1.7% of a sample with approximately 35,000 clones, approximately 94% of them seen once. Sample: PBMCs. All receptors derive from a man aged 35 to 55 with colorectal cancer.

A single count supports this clone. This rearrangement joins TRBV6-5 to TRBJ2-3; 9 positions match TRBD1. Germline CDR1 is MNHEY and CDR2 is SVGAGI. V was pared by 4 bases and J by 4 bases, with 3 bases of the junction left unmatched. CDR3 length: 14 amino acids. The CDR3: CASSSGQGPDTQYF. Written as DNA, the CDR3 is TGTGCCAGCAGTTCGGGACAGGGCCCAGATACGCAGTATTTT.

The chain carries TRBV5-4 and TRBJ1-2, with 7 bases fitting TRBD1. CDR3 size: 14 residues. Unmatched junction bases numbered 8, after V lost 4 bases and J lost 5 bases. Germline-derived CDR1 and CDR2 are SGHNT and YYREEE (reference sequence). CDR3 sequence reads: CASSTEGQEYGYTF. The CDR3 DNA reads TGTGCCAGCAGCACCGAAGGACAGGAGTATGGCTACACCTTC.

The chain recombines TRBV2 with TRBJ1-3; perhaps TRBD1 as D (5 bases). Germline-derived CDR1 and CDR2 are SNHLY and FYNNEI. Trimming took 6 bases from V and 0 from J, leaving 12 bases between them. The CDR3 extends over 15 amino acids. This CDR3 reads CASRPGRNSGNTIYF. CDR3 sequence (DNA): TGTGCCAGCAGACCGGGACGTAACTCTGGAAACACCATATATTTT.

The chain has TRBV13 and TRBJ2-2, with 10 bases lining up with TRBD1. Germline V gene sequence: CDR1 PRHDT, CDR2 FYEKMQ (reference sequence). The J segment lost 4 bases and the V segment lost 5 bases, leaving 7 bases of the junction unmatched. There are 16 residues in the CDR3. The CDR3 spells CASSPGTGVITGELFF. The CDR3 DNA is TGTGCCAGCAGCCCCGGGACAGGGGTCATCACCGGGGAGCTGTTTTTT.

The chain employs TRBV20-1 and TRBJ1-1; D possibly corresponds to TRBD1 (5 bases). The CDR3 totals 13 residues. Germline-derived CDR1 and CDR2 are DFQATT and SNEGSKA (reference sequence). Trimming shortened V by 3 bases and J by 1 base, and 9 bases separated the two germline ends. The CDR3 protein is CSASEQGNTEAFF. CDR3 nucleotides: TGCAGTGCTAGTGAGCAGGGGAACACTGAAGCTTTCTTT.

The chain has TRBV6-2 or TRBV6-3 and TRBJ2-7, with 11 bases that match TRBD1. J lost 5 bases, V lost 5 bases, and 8 bases had no gene match. This CDR3 comprises 15 residues. From germline, CDR1 is MNHEY and CDR2 SVGEGT. The CDR3: CASSPPDRGLHEQYF. CDR3 sequence (DNA): TGTGCCAGCAGTCCCCCGGACAGGGGGCTCCACGAGCAGTACTTC.

The chain combines TRBV6-5 with TRBJ1-5; D remains ambiguous. Germline V CDR1 and CDR2: MNHEY, SVGAGI. The ends were cut back, 9 bases at V and 5 bases at J, with 17 bases in the middle. The CDR3 extends over 14 amino acids. Here the CDR3 reads CASGIGRPYQPQHF. The CDR3 DNA follows: TGTGCCAGTGGGATAGGGCGTCCCTATCAGCCCCAGCATTTT.

V is TRBV18 and J is TRBJ2-2; D is unresolved. The V gene lost 6 bases and the J gene lost 1 base, with 12 bases spanning the gap. The CDR3 extends over 15 amino acids. The V gene's germline CDR1 is KGHSH and CDR2 LQKENI. The CDR3 spells CASSRDGVNTGELFF. Here the CDR3 DNA reads TGTGCCAGCTCCCGCGACGGAGTGAACACCGGGGAGCTGTTTTTT.

The chain links TRBV19 to TRBJ1-1, with TRBD1 matching 8 bases. The CDR3 has 15 amino acids. V lost 5 bases to trimming and J lost 0 bases; unmatched junction nucleotides: 5. Germline CDR1 LNHDA, CDR2 SQIVND (reference sequence). The CDR3 loop is CASSPPGQVNTEAFF. The CDR3 DNA follows: TGTGCCAGTAGTCCTCCGGGACAGGTGAACACTGAAGCTTTCTTT.

The chain is built from TRBV5-1 and TRBJ2-5; D is perhaps TRBD2 (5 bases). The CDR3 length is 14 residues. Per germline, CDR1 SGHRS and CDR2 YFSETQ. V lost 7 bases and J 5 bases, leaving 18 bases between the germline ends. CDR3 nucleotide sequence: TGCGCCAGCGGCCCGACCCGTGGCGGGGAGACCCAGTACTTC. This codes for CASGPTRGGETQYF. Combining the CDR3 with reference TRBV5-1 and TRBJ2-5 gives the whole variable domain KAGVTQTPRYLIKTRGQQVTLSCSPISGHRSVSWYQQTPGQGLQFLFEYFSETQRNKGNFPGRFSGRQFSNSRSEMNVSTLELGDSALYLCASGPTRGGETQYFGPGTRLLVL.

The DNA for the CDR3 is TGTGCCAGCTCACCACGGGGGGACAGCAATCAGCCCCAGCATTTT. This translates into CASSPRGDSNQPQHF. The V call is TRBV18, the J call TRBJ1-5, with a possible D match to TRBD1 (5 bases). The V gene's germline CDR1 is KGHSH and CDR2 LQKENI. The CDR3 has 15 amino acids. Trimming shortened V by 1 base and J by 1 base, and 8 bases separated the two germline ends.

This clone was seen just once. The CDR3 DNA is TGTGCCAGCTCACCATCAAGTGGCACAGATACGCAGTATTTT. Translating gives CASSPSSGTDTQYF. The V gene is TRBV18, the J gene TRBJ2-3; no clear D gene. Per germline, CDR1 KGHSH and CDR2 LQKENI. This CDR3 spans 14 amino acids. The V and J ends lost 2 bases and 1 base respectively, with 7 bases between them.

The chain joins TRBV3-1 (or the pseudogene TRBV3-2) to TRBJ2-6; a possible D gene is TRBD1 (5 bases). V lost 0 bases and J 2 bases, leaving 11 bases between the germline ends. CDR3 size: 17 residues. CDR1 and CDR2 from the germline V gene are LGHDT and YNNKEL (reference sequence). Written as DNA, the CDR3 is TGTGCCAGCAGCCAAGATCTGACAGAAACTGGGGCCAACGTCCTGACTTTC. Translation gives CASSQDLTETGANVLTF.

The V and J genes are TRBV19 and TRBJ1-5; 9 nucleotides line up with TRBD1. CDR3 size: 14 residues. J lost 2 bases, V lost 5 bases, and 1 base had no gene match. Germline loops: CDR1 LNHDA, CDR2 SQIVND (reference sequence). The CDR3 DNA reads as TGTGCCAGTAGTGACAGGGGGGGCAATCAGCCCCAGCATTTT. Amino acid sequence: CASSDRGGNQPQHF.

The chain carries TRBV19 and TRBJ2-3; possibly TRBD1 for D (6 bases). Trimming stripped 7 bases from V and 4 bases from J, with 12 bases between. The CDR3 sequence is 13 residues long. Germline loops: CDR1 LNHDA, CDR2 SQIVND (reference sequence). The CDR3: CASNNRAADTQYF. CDR3 coding DNA: TGTGCCAGTAATAACAGGGCGGCAGATACGCAGTATTTT.

The chain recombines TRBV27 with TRBJ1-1; 7 nucleotides match TRBD1. With 6 bases clipped from V and 11 bases from J, the junction kept 6 bases outside the gene matches. CDR1 MNHEY and CDR2 SMNVEV come from the germline V gene (reference sequence). There are 11 residues in the CDR3. CDR3 sequence (DNA): TGTGCCAGCAGATACAGGGGCGACGCTTTCTTT. Translated: CASRYRGDAFF.

This chain joins TRBV5-1 and TRBJ2-5, with a possible D match to TRBD1 (6 bases). With 4 bases removed from V and 1 base from J, the gap between germline ends came to 11 bases. Germline lookup yields CDR1 SGHRS and CDR2 YFSETQ. The CDR3 loop spans 14 amino acids. CDR3 in DNA: TGCGCCAGCAGCACCGTCAGGGGCCAAGAGACCCAGTACTTC. Translation: CASSTVRGQETQYF.

J is TRBJ2-7 and V is TRBV19, with TRBD1 matching over 7 bases. The CDR3 contains 15 residues. The trim removed 4 bases at V and 1 base at J, leaving 7 bases unmatched. Germline V gives CDR1 LNHDA, CDR2 SQIVND (reference sequence). The DNA of the CDR3 is TGTGCCAGTAGTAGGACAGGAGAAGGTTCCTACGAGCAGTACTTC. It codes for CASSRTGEGSYEQYF.